This T cell receptor (beta chain) originates from a study of blood T cell repertoires in COVID-19. The method was immunoSEQ multiplex PCR; TCRdb's version includes in-frame clones alone and lacks a portion of them. The repertoire has approximately 200,000 clones, around 88% of them found once; the top ten carry roughly 4.9%. Cohort placement rested on clinical history that participants reported themselves. V trimming: 4 bases; J trimming: 4 bases; junction bases outside the gene matches: 4. The CDR3 is 15 residues long. Germline assignment: CDR1 SNHLY and CDR2 FYNNEI. This TCR derives from a woman in her 30s who had been exposed to COVID-19. Source material: PBMCs or T cells enriched from blood (not recorded which). The chain has TRBV2 and TRBJ1-5, with 10 bases identical to TRBD1. The CDR3 bases are TGTGCCAGCAGTGGACAGGGGGCGCGAAATCAGCCCCAGCATTTT. It is translated as CASSGQGARNQPQHF.